A selection of T cell receptor beta chains follows, all from one sample in a study of siplizumab effects on memory and regulatory T cells. Here immunoSEQ multiplex PCR was the method, and the copy in TCRdb shows in-frame clones only, minus some. The sample includes tens of thousands of clones, about 90% of them seen just once. Material: CD8+ T cells sorted from blood. These receptor sequences come from a human donor in good health. The CDR3 runs from the conserved cysteine through the conserved F or W. D genes are given only for firm matches. Clone sizes are given selectively: once, few, many, or a class where the clone is expanded.

TRBV27 . TRBD2 CASSLILAGIQETQYF
TRBV7-9 . . CASSLNGANTYEQYF
TRBV7-8 . . CASSLEGWGNTIYF
TRBV5-4 . . CASSFQGSTSYEQYF
TRBV6-6 once . CASSYSLDTQYF
TRBV6-5 . . CASSYSGGRGELFF
TRBV5-4 few . CASSQGIRGRSYEQYF
TRBV19 large . CASSWPSSPLHF
TRBV6-6 few . CATNGGEVNEQFF
TRBV2 few . CASSDYVEAFF
TRBV11-2 . . CASSHPMRELDNEQFF
TRBV19 few TRBD1 CASSISGQGSYEQYF
TRBV7-7 . . CASSITGSGELFF
TRBV13 once . CASSLGGGLSSNEQFF
TRBV6-1 . . CASGNRGHNQPQHF
TRBV19 . . CASRADYGYTF
TRBV19 . . CASSPGGFTEAFF
TRBV5-1 . . CASSFGIATAETQYF
TRBV27 . TRBD1 CASSIDRGESYEQYF
TRBV10-3 . . CAISELGPVGYGYTF
TRBV27 . . CASSLSAVYSNQPQHF
TRBV7-8 . . CASSLWTANPYEQYF
TRBV28 . . CASSLPQNTGELFF
TRBV7-9 . . CASSASWADNEQFF
TRBV29-1 . . CSVGPSLYGYTF
TRBV15 . TRBD1 CATSRVRQGGATNEKLFF
TRBV15 . . CATSRDKSSFYEQYF
TRBV4-1 once . CASSQDRSGVREAFF
TRBV27 once . CASSLGTSSYEQYF
TRBV7-8 . TRBD2 CASSLEGGLAASYEQYF
TRBV12-5 . . CASGLGLEETQYF
TRBV11-2 . TRBD2 CASSHGGGGGWSTDTQYF
TRBV10-3 . . CAISEFRIQRGTQYF
TRBV5-5 . . CASSLEGLSYEQYF
TRBV6-5 . . CASSFMGGGDEGTQYF
TRBV19 . . CASSIEHPNTGELFF
TRBV4-2 . TRBD1 CASSQVDRGLYLPQHF
TRBV6-5 . TRBD1 CASSYGQGGNTIYF
TRBV5-1 . . CASSLVEGHYNEQFF
TRBV11-2 . . CASSLLRGVTDTQYF
TRBV7-9 . . CASTTPTGRGPYEQYF
TRBV6-5 . TRBD1 CASSSPNQGAKQYF
TRBV6-1 . . CASSEIGDMNTEAFF
TRBV7-2 . . CASSRFRGPEPGEKLFF
TRBV27 . . CASTLGIGVNSPLHF
TRBV5-4 once TRBD2 CASSSGGGAREQYF
TRBV27 once TRBD2 CASSDRTSGAYEQYF